The 24 T cell receptor beta chains reported below all come from one sample, sequenced in a study of blood T cell repertoires in COVID-19. The protocol was immunoSEQ multiplex PCR, while the TCRdb copy is restricted to in-frame clones and leaves out a portion. The sample has some 150,000 clones, about 89% seen once. Sequencing was carried out using peripheral blood. The source of these receptors is a man aged 70-80 years with acute or convalescent COVID-19.

The chain combines TRBV10-1 with TRBJ2-1; 8 nucleotides match TRBD1. Unmatched junction bases numbered 9, after V lost 3 bases and J lost 5 bases. The CDR3 extends over 16 amino acids. Looked up from germline, CDR1 is WNHNN and CDR2 is SYGVQD (reference sequence). The CDR3, as DNA: TGCGCCAGCAGTGACTTACAGGGGGGAACGAACAATGAGCAGTTCTTC. Translation gives CASSDLQGGTNNEQFF.

This clone turned up a few times. The V and J genes are TRBV28 and TRBJ2-7; D gene unclear. The germline V gene has CDR1 MDHEN and CDR2 SYDVKM. The CDR3 covers 13 residues. Between the trimmed V and J ends, which lost 7 bases and 3 bases, there was a span of 13 bases. CDR3 in DNA: TGTGCCAGCACCGCCGAACCCTACTACGAGCAGTACTTC. Its translation is CASTAEPYYEQYF.

This clone has a handful of counts. V gene TRBV7-2 combines with J gene TRBJ2-2; D perhaps matches TRBD2 (5 bases). Germline V gives CDR1 SGHTA, CDR2 FQGNSA. Between the trimmed V and J ends, which lost 3 bases and 4 bases, there was a span of 12 bases. This CDR3 is built from 15 residues. CDR3 DNA sequence: TGTGCCAGCAGCTTTGGGCCCGCGGGCACCGGGGAGCTGTTTTTT. The encoded protein is CASSFGPAGTGELFF.

A few counts support this clone. The rearrangement links TRBV10-3 to TRBJ1-2; tentative D call: TRBD1 (6 bases). The ends were cut back, 4 bases at V and 3 bases at J, with 9 bases in the middle. Germline CDR1 reads ENHRY; CDR2 reads SYGVKD. The CDR3 has 13 amino acids. The CDR3 region has the DNA TGTGCCATCAGTGGGGCAGGGGACTATGGCTACACCTTC. Encoded protein: CAISGAGDYGYTF.

This clone came up once. The chain has TRBV28 and TRBJ1-5; no clear D gene. Trimming took off 6 bases at V and 0 bases at J, with 18 bases between the two ends. Germline V CDR1 and CDR2: MDHEN, SYDVKM. The CDR3 runs to 17 residues. The CDR3 nucleotides read TGTGCCAGCAGCCGGGGTATCCCACGGTTTAGCAATCAGCCCCAGCATTTT. This sequence encodes CASSRGIPRFSNQPQHF.

The chain joins TRBV2 to TRBJ1-1, with D perhaps TRBD1 (6 bases). V shed 4 bases and J shed 4 bases, with 13 bases lying between them. From germline, CDR1 is SNHLY and CDR2 FYNNEI. The CDR3 totals 14 residues. The CDR3 protein is CASSGESQGTEAFF. The DNA for the CDR3 is TGTGCCAGCAGTGGCGAATCACAGGGCACTGAAGCTTTCTTT.

CDR3 sequence (DNA): TGCAGCGTTGAGAGGGTAGCGGGGGGGTCCGGTGAGCAGTTCTTC. This codes for CSVERVAGGSGEQFF. The rearrangement links TRBV29-1 to TRBJ2-1, with 11 bases matching TRBD2. The CDR3 extends over 15 amino acids. Germline assignment: CDR1 SQVTM and CDR2 ANQGSEA. After removal of 3 bases from V and 9 bases from J, the junction contained 10 bases not matched to a gene.

This chain links TRBV27 with TRBJ1-2; unclear D gene. V lost 0 bases and J 0 bases, leaving 8 bases between the germline ends. Germline V gene lookup returns CDR1 MNHEY and CDR2 SMNVEV (reference sequence). This CDR3 spans 15 amino acids. The CDR3 region is CASSLSPLSNYGYTF. The CDR3 coding sequence is TGTGCCAGCAGTTTATCCCCACTTTCTAACTATGGCTACACCTTC.

The CDR3 loop is CASSPGADNSPLHF. CDR3 sequence (DNA): TGTGCCAGCTCACCAGGGGCTGATAATTCACCCCTCCACTTT. The chain couples TRBV18 to TRBJ1-6, with D maybe TRBD1 (5 bases). The CDR3 length is 14 residues. Trimming cost V 2 bases and J 5 bases, with 7 bases left between them. Germline CDR1 reads KGHSH; CDR2 reads LQKENI.

The chain couples TRBV3-1 (or the pseudogene TRBV3-2) to TRBJ2-7, with TRBD1 identical over 7 bases. This CDR3 is 15 amino acids long. The V segment lost 4 bases and the J segment 3 bases; nucleotides outside the gene matches: 9. CDR1 is LGHDT, CDR2 YNNKEL, per germline (reference sequence). In DNA form, the CDR3 reads TGTGCCAGCAGCCTTCACCCGGGACAGTTCTACGAGCAGTACTTC. Encoded protein: CASSLHPGQFYEQYF.

The V gene is TRBV11-2, the J gene TRBJ2-1; 13 nucleotides agree with TRBD2. Looked up from germline, CDR1 is SGHAT and CDR2 is FQNNGV. V shed 3 bases, J shed 8 bases, and the junction held 10 bases outside the gene matches. This CDR3 has 17 residues. The CDR3 DNA reads TGTGCCAGCAGCTTCTACCCCACTAGCGGGAGGGCCGATGAGCAGTTCTTC. It encodes CASSFYPTSGRADEQFF.

With respect to this clone: In the same sample, other DNA sequences code for this CDR3. This chain uses TRBV10-1 with TRBJ2-3; no reliable D call. The CDR3 extends over 15 amino acids. The germline V gene encodes CDR1 WNHNN and CDR2 SYGVQD (reference sequence). The V end lost 3 bases, the J end lost 1 base, and 11 bases lay between the germline ends. The CDR3 protein is CASSDGGPGTDTQYF. The CDR3 DNA is TGCGCCAGCAGTGACGGTGGGCCGGGCACAGATACGCAGTATTTT.

This clone was observed a few times. The chain couples TRBV4-3 to TRBJ2-7; TRBD2 matches 8 bases. The CDR3 consists of 15 residues. The V gene end was trimmed by 1 base and the J gene end by 7 bases; junction bases not matched to a gene: 9. Germline assignment: CDR1 LGHNA and CDR2 YSLEER. The CDR3 region is CASSQGTSWEGEQYF. The CDR3 DNA reads TGCGCCAGCAGCCAAGGGACTAGCTGGGAGGGGGAGCAGTACTTC.

DNA for the CDR3: TGTGCCAGCAGCTTAAGAGGGATAGTTTCACCCCTCCACTTT. Its protein is CASSLRGIVSPLHF. This sequence joins TRBV5-6 and TRBJ1-6; D is ambiguous. CDR1 and CDR2 (germline): SGHDT, YYEEEE. The CDR3 length is 14 residues. Trimming shortened V by 2 bases and J by 9 bases, and 12 bases separated the two germline ends.

The chain couples TRBV9 to TRBJ1-1, with TRBD1 matching 7 bases. CDR1 is SGDLS and CDR2 is YYNGEE in the germline V gene. The CDR3 length is 14 residues. Trimming took 3 bases from V and 0 from J; bases not matched to a gene: 2. The CDR3 region is CASSGTGVNTEAFF. The CDR3 DNA reads TGTGCCAGCAGCGGTACAGGGGTGAACACTGAAGCTTTCTTT.

The rearrangement links TRBV27 to TRBJ1-3; D not resolved. Trimming left V 8 bases short and J 3 bases short, with 8 bases between. The CDR3 consists of 12 residues. Germline assignment: CDR1 MNHEY and CDR2 SMNVEV (reference sequence). DNA for the CDR3: TGTGCCAGCGGCCCTAGTGGAAACACCATATATTTT. This encodes CASGPSGNTIYF.

The count of this clone is one. This rearrangement joins TRBV6-5 to TRBJ2-7; TRBD1 matches 10 bases. V was clipped by 6 bases and J by 5 bases; unmatched bases: 7. CDR3 size: 14 residues. CDR1 MNHEY and CDR2 SVGAGI come from the germline V gene. The chain's CDR3 is CASSRGQGINEQYF. The CDR3 nucleotides read TGTGCCAGCAGCCGGGGACAGGGGATTAACGAGCAGTACTTC.

This rearrangement joins TRBV13 to TRBJ2-1; 8 bases align to TRBD2. Trimming cost V 5 bases and J 8 bases; bases outside gene matches: 5. The CDR3 extends over 13 amino acids. In germline, CDR1 is PRHDT, CDR2 FYEKMQ (reference sequence). The CDR3, as DNA: TGTGCCAGCAGCGAGCGGGAGCGCCATGAGCAGTTCTTC. Translation gives CASSERERHEQFF.

The rearrangement joins TRBV28 to TRBJ1-1; 7 bases match TRBD1. The germline gives CDR1 MDHEN, CDR2 SYDVKM. After removal of 6 bases from V and 13 bases from J, the junction contained 14 bases not matched to a gene. The CDR3 covers 13 residues. This chain's CDR3 is CASSSRQGFIGFF. The CDR3 DNA is TGTGCCAGCAGCTCCCGACAGGGTTTCATTGGTTTCTTT.

CDR3 protein: CATSGGPAGGYNEQFF. The DNA for the CDR3 is TGTGCCACCAGCGGGGGCCCGGCAGGGGGGTACAATGAGCAGTTCTTC. The rearrangement joins TRBV15 to TRBJ2-1; weak D call: TRBD1 (7 bases). With 5 bases removed from V and 4 bases from J, the gap between germline ends came to 18 bases. Germline V CDR1 and CDR2: LNHNV, YYDKDF (reference sequence). The CDR3 contains 16 residues.

V gene TRBV27 combines with J gene TRBJ1-5; unclear D gene. Germline V gives CDR1 MNHEY, CDR2 SMNVEV (reference sequence). The CDR3 sequence is 15 residues long. Deletions cut 2 bases from V and 0 bases from J, with 8 bases between. The CDR3: CASSLNGDSNQPQHF. The CDR3 region has the DNA TGTGCCAGCAGTTTAAACGGGGATAGCAATCAGCCCCAGCATTTT.

The rearrangement uses TRBV5-5 and TRBJ2-3; D possibly corresponds to TRBD2 (6 bases). CDR1 SGHKS and CDR2 YYEKEE come from the germline V gene (reference sequence). The CDR3 has 15 residues. The V end was cut by 3 bases, the J end by 5 bases, with 16 bases between. The CDR3 nucleotides are TGTGCCAGCAGCTCCGTAGGCGGGGATGTAGATACGCAGTATTTT. Its protein is CASSSVGGDVDTQYF.

The rearrangement links TRBV27 to TRBJ1-2; 8 bases agree with TRBD1. There are 14 residues in the CDR3. CDR1 and CDR2 from the germline V gene are MNHEY and SMNVEV (reference sequence). Trimming took 6 bases from V and 7 from J; bases not matched to a gene: 10. The CDR3 DNA follows: TGTGCCAGCAGCACTACAGGGGGAGCGGGTGGCTACACCTTC. It translates to CASSTTGGAGGYTF.

This clone showed up just once. The chain couples TRBV28 to TRBJ1-1; D gene ambiguous. The CDR3 extends over 14 amino acids. The germline CDR1 and CDR2 sequences are MDHEN and SYDVKM. Trimming shortened V by 5 bases and J by 10 bases, and 20 bases separated the two germline ends. The CDR3 DNA is TGTGCCAGCAGTCCCGAGACCCCAGAGGAGGGAGCTTTCTTT. Its translation is CASSPETPEEGAFF.